The clone carrying this TCR beta chain was observed many times. Antigen unknown. The sample belongs to a study of T cells in Graves' hyperthyroidism and ophthalmopathy. Looking at the study overall: At initial diagnosis, before any treatment had begun, peripheral blood was obtained. Overall study results and limits: Most thyroid clonotypes expanded above 0.001 were also detected in blood.

The TCR beta CDR3 regions underwent amplification using RNA transcripts as the source. The HTBI primer set served for first-round RT-PCR of the TCR CDR3. From the multiplex PCR reads, TCRdb called clonotypes with MiXCR, one entry per CDR3 protein. The repertoire includes around 600,000 distinct CDR3 sequences, 13% to 15% of them detected once, and around 13% sits in the top ten. The CDR3 extends over 15 amino acids. Trimming removed 2 bases from V and 7 bases from J; junction bases left unmatched: 5. In germline, CDR1 is MDHEN, CDR2 SYDVKM. Active moderate-to-severe ophthalmopathy, Clinical Activity Score at least 3, NOSPECS at least 4, under 3 months' duration. Any patient presenting with uncontrolled infection, other autoimmune disease, pregnancy or lactation was left out.

The sequenced sample consisted of blood. This clonotype was obtained from a woman in her forties or fifties with Graves' ophthalmopathy. V usage is TRBV28 and J usage is TRBJ2-5, with TRBD2 identical over 12 bases. The CDR3, as DNA: TGTGCCAGCAGTTTAAGACTAGCGGGAGTTGGGACCCAGTACTTC. This codes for CASSLRLAGVGTQYF.